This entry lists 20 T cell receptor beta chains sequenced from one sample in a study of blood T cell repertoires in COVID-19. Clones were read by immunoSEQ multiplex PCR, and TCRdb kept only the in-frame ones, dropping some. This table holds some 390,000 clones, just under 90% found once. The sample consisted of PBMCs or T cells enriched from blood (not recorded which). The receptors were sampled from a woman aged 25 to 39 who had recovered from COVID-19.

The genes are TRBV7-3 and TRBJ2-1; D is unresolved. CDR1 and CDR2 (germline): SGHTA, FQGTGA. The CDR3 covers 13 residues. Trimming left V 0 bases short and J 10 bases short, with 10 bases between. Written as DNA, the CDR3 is TGTGCCAGCAGCTTAACCTTCGGCGGCGAGCAGTTCTTC. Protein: CASSLTFGGEQFF.

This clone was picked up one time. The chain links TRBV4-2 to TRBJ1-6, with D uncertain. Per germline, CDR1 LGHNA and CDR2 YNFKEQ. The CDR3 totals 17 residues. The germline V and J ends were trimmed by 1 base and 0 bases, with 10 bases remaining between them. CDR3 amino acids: CASSQVVPSSYNSPLHF. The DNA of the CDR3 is TGTGCCAGCAGCCAAGTTGTTCCTAGCTCCTATAATTCACCCCTCCACTTT.

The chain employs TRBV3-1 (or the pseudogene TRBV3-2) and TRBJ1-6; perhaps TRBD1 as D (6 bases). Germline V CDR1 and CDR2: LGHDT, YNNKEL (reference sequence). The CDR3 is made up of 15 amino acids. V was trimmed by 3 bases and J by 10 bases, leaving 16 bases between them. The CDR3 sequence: CASSHRTATGSPLHF. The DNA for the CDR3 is TGTGCCAGCAGCCATCGGACAGCGACGGGATCACCCCTCCACTTT.

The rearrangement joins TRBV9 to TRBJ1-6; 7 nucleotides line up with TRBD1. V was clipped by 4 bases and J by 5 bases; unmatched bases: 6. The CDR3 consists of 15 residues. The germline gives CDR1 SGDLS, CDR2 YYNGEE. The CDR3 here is CASSPRDSHNSPLHF. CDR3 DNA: TGTGCCAGCAGCCCCCGGGACAGCCATAATTCACCCCTCCACTTT. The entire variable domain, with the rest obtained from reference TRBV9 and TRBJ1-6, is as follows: DSGVTQTPKHLITATGQRVTLRCSPRSGDLSVYWYQQSLDQGLQFLIQYYNGEERAKGNILERFSAQQFPDLHSELNLSSLELGDSALYFCASSPRDSHNSPLHFGNGTRLTVT.

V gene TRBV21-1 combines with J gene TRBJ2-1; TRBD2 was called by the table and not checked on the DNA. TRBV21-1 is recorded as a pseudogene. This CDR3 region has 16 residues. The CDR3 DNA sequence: TGTGCCAGCAGCAGCCGGACTAGCGGGAGGTTCGATGAGCAGTTCTTC. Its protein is CASSSRTSGRFDEQFF.

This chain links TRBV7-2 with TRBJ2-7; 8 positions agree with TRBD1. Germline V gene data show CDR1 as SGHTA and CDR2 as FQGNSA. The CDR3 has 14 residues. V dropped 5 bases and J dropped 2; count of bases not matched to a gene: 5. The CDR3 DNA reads TGTGCCAGCAGCCGGACAGGGCAGACCTACGAGCAGTACTTC. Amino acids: CASSRTGQTYEQYF.

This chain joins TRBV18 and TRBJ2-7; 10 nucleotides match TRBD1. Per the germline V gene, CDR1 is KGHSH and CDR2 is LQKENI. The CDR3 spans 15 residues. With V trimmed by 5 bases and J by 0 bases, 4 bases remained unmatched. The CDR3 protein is CASSTGQGSSYEQYF. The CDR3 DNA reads TGTGCCAGCTCAACGGGACAGGGGTCCTCCTACGAGCAGTACTTC.

CDR3 nucleotide sequence: TGTGCCAGTAGTATTAGACAGGGGCCAGATACGCAGTATTTT. Residues: CASSIRQGPDTQYF. This chain connects TRBV19 to TRBJ2-3, with 8 bases that match TRBD1. J gave up 4 bases and V 3 bases, and 3 bases lay outside the gene matches. CDR3 size: 14 residues. Per the germline V gene, CDR1 is LNHDA and CDR2 is SQIVND (reference sequence).

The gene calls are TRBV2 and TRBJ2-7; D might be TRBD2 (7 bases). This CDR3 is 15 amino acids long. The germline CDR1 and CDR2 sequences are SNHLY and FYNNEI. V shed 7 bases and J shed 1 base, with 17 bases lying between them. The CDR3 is CASTGGGPLSYEQYF. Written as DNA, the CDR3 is TGTGCCAGCACTGGGGGGGGCCCTCTATCCTACGAGCAGTACTTC.

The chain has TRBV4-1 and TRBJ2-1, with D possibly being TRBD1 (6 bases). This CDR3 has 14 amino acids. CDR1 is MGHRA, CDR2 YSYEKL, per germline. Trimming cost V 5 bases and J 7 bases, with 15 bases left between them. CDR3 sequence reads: CASSTGQLDNEQFF. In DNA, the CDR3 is TGCGCCAGCAGCACGGGACAACTAGATAATGAGCAGTTCTTC.

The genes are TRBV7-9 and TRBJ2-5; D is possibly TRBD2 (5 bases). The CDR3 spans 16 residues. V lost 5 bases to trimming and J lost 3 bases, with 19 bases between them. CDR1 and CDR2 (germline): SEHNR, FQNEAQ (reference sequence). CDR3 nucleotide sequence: TGTGCCAGCAGCCCCGGACCGGGGTTTCGAAAAGAGACCCAGTACTTC. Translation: CASSPGPGFRKETQYF.

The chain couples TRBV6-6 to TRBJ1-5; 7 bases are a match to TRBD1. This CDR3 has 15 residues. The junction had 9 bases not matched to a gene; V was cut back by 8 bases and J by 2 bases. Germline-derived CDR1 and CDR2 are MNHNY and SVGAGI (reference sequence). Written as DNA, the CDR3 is TGTGCCAGCCGACCCCGGACAGGTGGCAATCAGCCCCAGCATTTT. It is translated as CASRPRTGGNQPQHF.

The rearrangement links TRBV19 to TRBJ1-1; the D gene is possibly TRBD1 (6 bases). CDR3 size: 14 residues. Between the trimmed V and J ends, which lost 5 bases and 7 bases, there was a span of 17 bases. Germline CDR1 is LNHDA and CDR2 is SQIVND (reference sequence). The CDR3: CASSPTGTSGEAFF. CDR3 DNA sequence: TGTGCCAGTAGTCCAACCGGGACATCGGGTGAAGCTTTCTTT. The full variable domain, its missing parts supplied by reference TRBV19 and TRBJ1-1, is DGGITQSPKYLFRKEGQNVTLSCEQNLNHDAMYWYRQDPGQGLRLIYYSQIVNDFQKGDIAEGYSVSREKKESFPLTVTSAQKNPTAFYLCASSPTGTSGEAFFGQGTRLTVV.

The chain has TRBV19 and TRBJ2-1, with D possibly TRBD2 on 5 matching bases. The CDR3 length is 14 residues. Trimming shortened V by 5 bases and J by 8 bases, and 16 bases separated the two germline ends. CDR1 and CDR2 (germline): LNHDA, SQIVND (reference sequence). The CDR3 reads CASSQILAGYEQFF. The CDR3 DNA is TGTGCCAGTAGTCAAATTCTAGCAGGTTATGAGCAGTTCTTC.

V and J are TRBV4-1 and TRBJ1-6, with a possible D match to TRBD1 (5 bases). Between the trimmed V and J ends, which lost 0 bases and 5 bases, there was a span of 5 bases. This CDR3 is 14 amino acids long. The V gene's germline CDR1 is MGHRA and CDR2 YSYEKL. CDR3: CASSQEQDNSPLHF. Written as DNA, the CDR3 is TGCGCCAGCAGCCAAGAACAGGATAATTCACCCCTCCACTTT.

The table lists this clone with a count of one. CDR3 residues: CASSPFVGSAGYGNQPQHF. DNA for the CDR3: TGTGCCAGCTCACCATTCGTCGGATCGGCTGGCTACGGGAATCAGCCCCAGCATTTT. The chain recombines TRBV18 with TRBJ1-5; D remains ambiguous. The ends were cut back, 2 bases at V and 4 bases at J, with 24 bases in the middle. This CDR3 has 19 amino acids. CDR1 is KGHSH and CDR2 is LQKENI in the germline V gene.

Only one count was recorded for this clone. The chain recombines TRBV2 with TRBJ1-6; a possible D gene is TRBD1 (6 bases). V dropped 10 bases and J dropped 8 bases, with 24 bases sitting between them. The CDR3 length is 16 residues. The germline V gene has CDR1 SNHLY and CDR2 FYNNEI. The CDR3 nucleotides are TGTGCCACCGGAGACCTGAGGGGGAACCCAGATTCACCCCTCCACTTT. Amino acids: CATGDLRGNPDSPLHF.

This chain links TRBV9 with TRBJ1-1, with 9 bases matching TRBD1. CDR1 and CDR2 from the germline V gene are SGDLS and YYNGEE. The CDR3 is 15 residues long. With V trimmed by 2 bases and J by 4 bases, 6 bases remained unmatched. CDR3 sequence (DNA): TGTGCCAGCAGCGTTGGCGGGACAGGGTCCACTGAAGCTTTCTTT. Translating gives CASSVGGTGSTEAFF.

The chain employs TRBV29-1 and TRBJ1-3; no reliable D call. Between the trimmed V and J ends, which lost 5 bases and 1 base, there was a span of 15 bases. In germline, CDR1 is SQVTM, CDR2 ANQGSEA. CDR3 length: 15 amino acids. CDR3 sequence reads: CSVISAAKSGNTIYF. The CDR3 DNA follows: TGCAGCGTTATTTCGGCGGCGAAATCTGGAAACACCATATATTTT.

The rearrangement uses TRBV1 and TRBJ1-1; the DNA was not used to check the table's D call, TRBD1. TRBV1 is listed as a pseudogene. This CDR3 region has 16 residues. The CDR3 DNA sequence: TGCACCAGCATGGGACAGCCACACCTATTACGGACTGAAGCTTTCTTT. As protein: CTSMGQPHLLRTEAFF.